This T cell receptor (beta chain) is drawn from a study of blood T cell repertoires in COVID-19. For the study at large: The origin of the acute and convalescent COVID-19 samples was the United States, Italy and Spain. T cells, B-cell-depleted T cells, or PBMCs supplied cDNA or gDNA.

Germline V gene data show CDR1 as MNHNS and CDR2 as SASEGT. With V trimmed by 2 bases and J by 0 bases, 10 bases remained unmatched. This CDR3 spans 18 amino acids. Original analysis: Estimates of nucleated cell counts were drawn from the amplification of reference gene primers. The repertoire was sequenced with immunoSEQ multiplex PCR; TCRdb's copy has only in-frame clones and lacks some. The V and J calls and clone size come from that table; D and trimming were worked out from the DNA. Of roughly 230,000 clones in the sample, about 83% are singletons; the top ten hold 3.5% to 4.5%. Input material: peripheral blood. The rearrangement joins TRBV6-1 to TRBJ1-1, with 9 positions matching TRBD1. This TCR came from a man aged 45 to 65 with acute or convalescent COVID-19. The CDR3 spells CASSERWTGDLMNTEAFF. CDR3 coding DNA: TGTGCCAGCAGTGAAAGGTGGACAGGGGACTTGATGAACACTGAAGCTTTCTTT.